This TCR beta chain was captured by sequencing in a study of glioma-infiltrating T cells after dendritic cell vaccination. This clone was picked up a small number of times. CDR3 length equals 15 residues. Germline lookup yields CDR1 ENHRY and CDR2 SYGVKD. J lost 6 bases, V lost 8 bases, and 10 bases had no gene match. Assay used: immunoSEQ multiplex PCR; TCRdb lists only in-frame clones, some missing. The table has around 60,000 clones, roughly 84% seen once; the top ten hold about 8.1%. This sample's time point: after dendritic cell vaccination, including at tumor progression/relapse. No glioblastoma patient carried an isocitrate dehydrogenase mutation.

The V and J genes are TRBV10-3 and TRBJ1-6; 7 nucleotides align to TRBD1. The sequence came from a human donor with glioblastoma. This sample comprised blood, obtained after dendritic cell vaccination. As DNA, the CDR3 is TGTGCCATCTCCGACAGATCAGGGGGTAATTCACCCCTCCACTTT. It translates to CAISDRSGGNSPLHF.